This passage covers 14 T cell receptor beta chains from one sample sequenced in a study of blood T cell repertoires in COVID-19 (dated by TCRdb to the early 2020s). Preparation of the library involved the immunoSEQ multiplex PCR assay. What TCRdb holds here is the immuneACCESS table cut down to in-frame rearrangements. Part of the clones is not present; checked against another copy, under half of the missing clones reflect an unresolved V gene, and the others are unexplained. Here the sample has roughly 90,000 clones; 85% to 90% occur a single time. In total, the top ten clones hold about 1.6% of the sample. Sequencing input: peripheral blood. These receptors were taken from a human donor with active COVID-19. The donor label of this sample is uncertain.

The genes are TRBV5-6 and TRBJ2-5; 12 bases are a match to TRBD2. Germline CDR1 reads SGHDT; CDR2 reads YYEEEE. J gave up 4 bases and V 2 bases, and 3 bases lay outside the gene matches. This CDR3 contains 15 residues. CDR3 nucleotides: TGTGCCAGCAGCTTAACGACTAGCGGGGGAGAGACCCAGTACTTC. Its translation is CASSLTTSGGETQYF.

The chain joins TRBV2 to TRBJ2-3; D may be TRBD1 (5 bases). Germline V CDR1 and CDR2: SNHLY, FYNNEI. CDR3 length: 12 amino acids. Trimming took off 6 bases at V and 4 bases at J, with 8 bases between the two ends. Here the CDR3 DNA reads TGTGCCAGCAGGGACACGTCAGATACGCAGTATTTT. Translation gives CASRDTSDTQYF.

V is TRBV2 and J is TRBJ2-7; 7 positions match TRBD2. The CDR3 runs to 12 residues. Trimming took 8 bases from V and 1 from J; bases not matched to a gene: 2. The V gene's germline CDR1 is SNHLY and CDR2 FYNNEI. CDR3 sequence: CASGGVSYEQYF. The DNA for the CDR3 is TGTGCCAGCGGGGGGGTGTCCTACGAGCAGTACTTC.

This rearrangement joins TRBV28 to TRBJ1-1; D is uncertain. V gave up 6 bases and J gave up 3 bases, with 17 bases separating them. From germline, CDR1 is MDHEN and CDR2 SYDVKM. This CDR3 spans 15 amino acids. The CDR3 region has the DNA TGTGCCAGCAGCGGCAGAGGCGGGCATTACACTGAAGCTTTCTTT. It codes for CASSGRGGHYTEAFF.

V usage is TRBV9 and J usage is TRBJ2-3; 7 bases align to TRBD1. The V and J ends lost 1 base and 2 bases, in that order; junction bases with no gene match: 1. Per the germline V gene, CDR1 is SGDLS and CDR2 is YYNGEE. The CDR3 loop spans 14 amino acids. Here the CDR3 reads CASSVTGATDTQYF. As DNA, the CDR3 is TGTGCCAGCAGCGTAACAGGGGCCACAGATACGCAGTATTTT.

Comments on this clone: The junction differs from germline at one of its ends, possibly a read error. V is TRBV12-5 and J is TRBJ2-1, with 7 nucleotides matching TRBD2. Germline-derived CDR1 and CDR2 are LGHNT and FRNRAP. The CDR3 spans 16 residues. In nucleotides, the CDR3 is TGTGCTAGTGGTTTCCTACGGGCTAGCGGCTACCATGAGCAGTTCTTC. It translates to CASGFLRASGYHEQFF. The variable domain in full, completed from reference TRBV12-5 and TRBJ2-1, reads DARVTQTPRHKVTEMGQEVTMRCQPILGHNTVFWYRQTMMQGLELLAYFRNRAPLDDSGMPKDRFSAEMPDATLATLKIQPSEPRDSAVYFCASGFLRASGYHEQFFGPGTRLTVL.

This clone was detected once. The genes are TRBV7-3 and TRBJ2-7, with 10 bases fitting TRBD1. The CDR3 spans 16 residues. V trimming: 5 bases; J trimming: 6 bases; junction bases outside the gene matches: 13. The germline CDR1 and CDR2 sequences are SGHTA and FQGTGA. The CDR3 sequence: CASSPSSGTGAVEQYF. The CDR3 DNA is TGTGCCAGCAGCCCCTCCTCGGGGACAGGGGCGGTCGAGCAGTACTTC.

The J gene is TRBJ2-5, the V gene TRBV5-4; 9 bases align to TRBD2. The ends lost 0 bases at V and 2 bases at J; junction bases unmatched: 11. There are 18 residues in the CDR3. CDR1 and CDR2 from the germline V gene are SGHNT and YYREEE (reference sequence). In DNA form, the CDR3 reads TGTGCCAGCAGCTTGGCTGCGCGGGGGGGCCACGGGCAAGAGACCCAGTACTTC. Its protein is CASSLAARGGHGQETQYF.

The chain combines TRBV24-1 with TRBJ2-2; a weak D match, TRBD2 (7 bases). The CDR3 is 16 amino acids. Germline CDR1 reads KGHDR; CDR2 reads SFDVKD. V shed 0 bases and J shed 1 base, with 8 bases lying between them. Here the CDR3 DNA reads TGTGCCACCAGTGATTTGAGGGGGGGGAACACCGGGGAGCTGTTTTTT. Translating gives CATSDLRGGNTGELFF.

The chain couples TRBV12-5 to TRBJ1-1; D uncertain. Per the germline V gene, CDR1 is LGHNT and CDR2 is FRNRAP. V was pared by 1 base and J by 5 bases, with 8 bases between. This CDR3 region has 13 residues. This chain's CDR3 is CASGLETRTEAFF. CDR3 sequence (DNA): TGTGCTAGTGGTTTGGAAACTCGTACTGAAGCTTTCTTT.

CDR3 nucleotide sequence: TGTGCCAGAAGCTCGAGAGTTACCGGGACAGGGGACGAGCAGTACTTC. This encodes CARSSRVTGTGDEQYF. This rearrangement joins TRBV5-3 to TRBJ2-7, with 10 positions matching TRBD1. TRBV5-3 belongs to the ORF category, with a function that is uncertain. The CDR3 extends over 16 amino acids. The V and J ends lost 3 bases and 5 bases, in that order; junction bases with no gene match: 11.

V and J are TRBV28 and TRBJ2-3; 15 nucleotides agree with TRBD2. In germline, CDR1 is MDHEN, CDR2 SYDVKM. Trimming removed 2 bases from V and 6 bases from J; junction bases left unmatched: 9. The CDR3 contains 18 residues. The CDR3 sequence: CASSLAGLAGGMPDTQYF. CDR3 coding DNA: TGTGCCAGCAGTTTAGCCGGACTAGCGGGGGGGATGCCTGATACGCAGTATTTT.

Here the CDR3 DNA reads TGTGCCAGCAGCCGCGACAGGCCCTCCTACGAGCAGTACTTC. It is translated as CASSRDRPSYEQYF. The rearrangement uses TRBV7-2 and TRBJ2-7, with a tentative D call TRBD1 (6 bases). The CDR3 is made up of 14 amino acids. The germline V and J ends were trimmed by 5 bases and 0 bases, with 11 bases remaining between them. Germline V gene lookup returns CDR1 SGHTA and CDR2 FQGNSA.

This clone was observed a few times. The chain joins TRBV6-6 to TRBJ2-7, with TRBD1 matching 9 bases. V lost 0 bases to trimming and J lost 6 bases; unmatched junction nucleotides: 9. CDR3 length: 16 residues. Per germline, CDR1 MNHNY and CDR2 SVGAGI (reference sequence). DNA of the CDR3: TGTGCCAGCAGTTACTCGCAAGGGACAGGGTCCATCGAGCAGTACTTC. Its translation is CASSYSQGTGSIEQYF.